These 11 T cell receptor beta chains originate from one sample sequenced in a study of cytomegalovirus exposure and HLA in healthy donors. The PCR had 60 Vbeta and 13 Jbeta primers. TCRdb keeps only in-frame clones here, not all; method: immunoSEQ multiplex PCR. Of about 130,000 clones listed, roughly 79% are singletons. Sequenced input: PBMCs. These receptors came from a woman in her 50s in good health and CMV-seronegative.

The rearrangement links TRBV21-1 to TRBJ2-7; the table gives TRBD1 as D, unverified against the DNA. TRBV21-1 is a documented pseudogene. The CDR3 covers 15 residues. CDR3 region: CASSRPQGEIREQYV. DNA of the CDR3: TGTGCCAGCAGCCGTCCCCAGGGGGAGATACGCGAGCAGTACGTC.

This CDR3 reads CASSEVAGGPHEQYF. The CDR3 bases are TGCGCCAGCAGTGAAGTAGCGGGAGGGCCGCACGAGCAGTACTTC. The chain has TRBV4-3 and TRBJ2-7, with TRBD2 matching over 11 bases. The CDR3 loop spans 15 amino acids. V lost 6 bases to trimming and J lost 5 bases; unmatched junction nucleotides: 9. CDR1 and CDR2 (germline): LGHNA, YSLEER.

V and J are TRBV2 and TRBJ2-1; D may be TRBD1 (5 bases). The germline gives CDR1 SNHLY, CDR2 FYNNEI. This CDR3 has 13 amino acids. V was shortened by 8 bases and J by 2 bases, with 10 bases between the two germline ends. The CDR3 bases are TGTGCCAGCGGCAGGGCAACCTACAATGAGCAGTTCTTC. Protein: CASGRATYNEQFF. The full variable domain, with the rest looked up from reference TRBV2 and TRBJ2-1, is EPEVTQTPSHQVTQMGQEVILRCVPISNHLYFYWYRQILGQKVEFLVSFYNNEISEKSEIFDDQFSVERPDGSNFTLKIRSTKLEDSAMYFCASGRATYNEQFFGPGTRLTVL.

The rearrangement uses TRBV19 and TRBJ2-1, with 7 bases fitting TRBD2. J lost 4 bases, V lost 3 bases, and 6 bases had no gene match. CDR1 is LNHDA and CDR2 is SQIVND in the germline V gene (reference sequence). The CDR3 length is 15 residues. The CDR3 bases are TGTGCCAGTAGTATTTCGGCTAGCGGATACAATGAGCAGTTCTTC. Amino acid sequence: CASSISASGYNEQFF.

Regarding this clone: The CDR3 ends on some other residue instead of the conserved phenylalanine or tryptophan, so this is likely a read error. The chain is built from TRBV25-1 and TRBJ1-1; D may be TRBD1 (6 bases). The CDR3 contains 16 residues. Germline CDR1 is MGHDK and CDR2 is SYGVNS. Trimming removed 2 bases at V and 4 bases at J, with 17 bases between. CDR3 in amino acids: CASSEAGVQGGTEAFL. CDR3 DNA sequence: TGTGCCAGCAGTGAAGCGGGGGTACAGGGTGGCACTGAAGCTTTCCTT.

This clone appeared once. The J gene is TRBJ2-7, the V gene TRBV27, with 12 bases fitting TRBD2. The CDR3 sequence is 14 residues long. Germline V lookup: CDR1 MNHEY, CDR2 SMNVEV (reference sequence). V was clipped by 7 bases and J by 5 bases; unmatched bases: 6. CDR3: CASTKLAGGNEQYF. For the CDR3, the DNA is TGTGCCAGCACTAAACTAGCGGGAGGTAACGAGCAGTACTTC.

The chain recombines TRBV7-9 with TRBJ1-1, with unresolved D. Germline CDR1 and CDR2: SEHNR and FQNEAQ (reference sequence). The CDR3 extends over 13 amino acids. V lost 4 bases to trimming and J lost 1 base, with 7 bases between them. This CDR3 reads CASSSVQNTEAFF. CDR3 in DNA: TGTGCCAGCAGCTCCGTACAGAACACTGAAGCTTTCTTT.

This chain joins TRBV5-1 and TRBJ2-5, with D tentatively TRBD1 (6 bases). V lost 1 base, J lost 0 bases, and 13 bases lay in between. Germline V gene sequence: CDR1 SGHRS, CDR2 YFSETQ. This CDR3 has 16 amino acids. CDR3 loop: CASSLLPTGYQETQYF. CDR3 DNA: TGCGCCAGCAGCTTGTTGCCAACAGGGTACCAAGAGACCCAGTACTTC.

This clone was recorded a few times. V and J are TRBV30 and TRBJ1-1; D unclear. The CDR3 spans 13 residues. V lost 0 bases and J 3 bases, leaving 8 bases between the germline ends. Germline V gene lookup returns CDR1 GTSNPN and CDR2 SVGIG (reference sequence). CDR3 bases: TGTGCCTGGAGTGTGCAAAGCTACACTGAAGCTTTCTTT. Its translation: CAWSVQSYTEAFF.

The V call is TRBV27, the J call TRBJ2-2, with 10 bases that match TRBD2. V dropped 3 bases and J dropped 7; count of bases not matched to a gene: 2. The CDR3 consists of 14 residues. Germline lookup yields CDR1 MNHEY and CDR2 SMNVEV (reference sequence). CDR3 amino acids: CASSFSGRDGELFF. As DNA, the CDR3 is TGTGCCAGCAGTTTCAGCGGGAGGGACGGGGAGCTGTTTTTT.

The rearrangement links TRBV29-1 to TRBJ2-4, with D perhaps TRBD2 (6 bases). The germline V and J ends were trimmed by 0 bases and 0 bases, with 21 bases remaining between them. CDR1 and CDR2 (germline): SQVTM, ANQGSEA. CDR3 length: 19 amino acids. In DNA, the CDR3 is TGCAGCGTTGAAGATAGCTTGGCGGGAATGTCCTTAGCCAAAAACATTCAGTACTTC. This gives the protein CSVEDSLAGMSLAKNIQYF.